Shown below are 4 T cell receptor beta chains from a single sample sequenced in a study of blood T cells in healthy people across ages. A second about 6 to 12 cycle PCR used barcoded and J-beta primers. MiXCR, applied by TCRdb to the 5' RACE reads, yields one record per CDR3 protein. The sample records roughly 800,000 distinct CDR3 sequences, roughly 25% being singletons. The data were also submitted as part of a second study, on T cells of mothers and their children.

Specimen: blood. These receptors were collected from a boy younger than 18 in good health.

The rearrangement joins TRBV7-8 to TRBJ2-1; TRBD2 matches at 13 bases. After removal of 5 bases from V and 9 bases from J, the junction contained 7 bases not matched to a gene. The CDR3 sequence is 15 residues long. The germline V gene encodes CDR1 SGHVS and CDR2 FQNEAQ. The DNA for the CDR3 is TGTGCCAGCAGCCCAGGACTAGCGGGAGTGGTTGAGCAGTTCTTC. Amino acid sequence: CASSPGLAGVVEQFF. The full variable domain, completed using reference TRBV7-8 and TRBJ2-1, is GAGVSQSPRYKVAKRGQDVALRCDPISGHVSLFWYQQALGQGPEFLTYFQNEAQLDKSGLPSDRFFAERPEGSVSTLKIQRTQQEDSAVYLCASSPGLAGVVEQFFGPGTRLTVL.

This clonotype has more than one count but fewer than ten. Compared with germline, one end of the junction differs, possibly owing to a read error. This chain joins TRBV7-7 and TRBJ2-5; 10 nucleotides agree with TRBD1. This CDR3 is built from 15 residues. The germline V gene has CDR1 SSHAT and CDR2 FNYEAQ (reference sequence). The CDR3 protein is CASSLTGTGAETQYF. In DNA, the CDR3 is TGTGCTAGCAGCTTAACCGGGACAGGGGCCGAGACCCAGTACTTC.

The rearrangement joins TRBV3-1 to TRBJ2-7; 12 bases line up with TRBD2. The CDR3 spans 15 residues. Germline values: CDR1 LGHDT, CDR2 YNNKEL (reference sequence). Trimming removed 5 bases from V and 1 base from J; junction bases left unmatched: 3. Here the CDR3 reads CASSTGLAGSYEQYF. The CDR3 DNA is TGTGCCAGCAGCACCGGACTAGCGGGGTCCTACGAGCAGTACTTC.

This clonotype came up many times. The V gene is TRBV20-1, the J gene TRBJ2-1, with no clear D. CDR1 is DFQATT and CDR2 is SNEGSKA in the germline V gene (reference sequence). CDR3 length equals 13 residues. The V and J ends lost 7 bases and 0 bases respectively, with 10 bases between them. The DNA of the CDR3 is TGCAGTGGAACTGCGAGCTCCTACAATGAGCAGTTCTTC. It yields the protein CSGTASSYNEQFF.